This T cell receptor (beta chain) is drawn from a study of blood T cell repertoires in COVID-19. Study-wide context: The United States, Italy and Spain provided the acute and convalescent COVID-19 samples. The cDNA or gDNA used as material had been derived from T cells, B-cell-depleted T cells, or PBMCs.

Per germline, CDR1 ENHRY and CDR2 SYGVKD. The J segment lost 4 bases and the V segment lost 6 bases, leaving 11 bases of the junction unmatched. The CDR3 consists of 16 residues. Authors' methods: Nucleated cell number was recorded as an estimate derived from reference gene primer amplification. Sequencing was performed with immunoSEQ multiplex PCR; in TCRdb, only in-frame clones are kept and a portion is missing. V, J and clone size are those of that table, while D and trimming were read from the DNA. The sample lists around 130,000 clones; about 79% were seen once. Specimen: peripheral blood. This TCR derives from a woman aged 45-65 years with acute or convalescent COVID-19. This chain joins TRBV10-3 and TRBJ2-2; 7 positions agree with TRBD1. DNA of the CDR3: TGTGCCATCAGGGATAACCGGGACAGCGTCACCGGGGAGCTGTTTTTT. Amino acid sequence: CAIRDNRDSVTGELFF.